This T cell receptor (beta chain) comes out of a study of control samples from healthy donors and cancer patients. This CDR3 spans 15 amino acids. Looked up from germline, CDR1 is WSHSY and CDR2 is SAAADI. V was pared by 0 bases and J by 5 bases, with 10 bases between. Some clones are missing from TCRdb's copy, which holds only in-frame ones; the method was immunoSEQ multiplex PCR. Of some 140,000 clones in the sample, about nine tenths were seen once. The clonotype comes from a woman aged 25 to 45 in good health. Sequencing input: blood. The V call is TRBV10-2, the J call TRBJ1-4; weak D call: TRBD1 (5 bases). CDR3 DNA: TGCGCCAGCAGTGAGTCAGGGACGGGAAATGAAAAACTGTTTTTT. Translation: CASSESGTGNEKLFF.